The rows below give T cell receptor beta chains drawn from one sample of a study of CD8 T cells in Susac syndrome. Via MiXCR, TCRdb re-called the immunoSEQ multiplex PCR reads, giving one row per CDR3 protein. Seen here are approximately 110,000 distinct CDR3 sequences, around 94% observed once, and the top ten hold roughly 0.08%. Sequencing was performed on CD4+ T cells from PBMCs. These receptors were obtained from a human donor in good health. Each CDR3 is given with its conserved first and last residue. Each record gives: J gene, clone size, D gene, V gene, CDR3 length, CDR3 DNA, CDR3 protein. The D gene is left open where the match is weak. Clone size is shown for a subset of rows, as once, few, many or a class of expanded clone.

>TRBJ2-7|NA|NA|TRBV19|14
TGTGCCAGTAGTATGCGGACAAACTCCTACGAGCAGTACTTC
CASSMRTNSYEQYF
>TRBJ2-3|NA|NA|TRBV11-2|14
TGTGCCAGCAGTTTTACCGGGACAACCAATACGCAGTATTTT
CASSFTGTTNTQYF
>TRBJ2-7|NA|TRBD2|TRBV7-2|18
TGTGCCAGCAGCTTCCCTATAGCGGGAGTATTGACGTTCTACGAGCAGTACTTC
CASSFPIAGVLTFYEQYF
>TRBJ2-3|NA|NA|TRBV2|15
TGTGCCAGCAGTGAAAGGCGGGGTAGCACAGATACGCAGTATTTT
CASSERRGSTDTQYF
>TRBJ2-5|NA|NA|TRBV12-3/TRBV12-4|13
TGTGCCAGCACCTTATGGAGTTCGGAGACCCAGTACTTC
CASTLWSSETQYF
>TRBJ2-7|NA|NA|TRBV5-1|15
TGCGCCAGCAGCTTGGTACCGGGACTCCTCGACGAGCAGTACTTC
CASSLVPGLLDEQYF
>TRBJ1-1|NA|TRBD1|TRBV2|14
TGTGCCAGCAGGATGGGACAGGGGGCAGGTGAAGCTTTCTTT
CASRMGQGAGEAFF
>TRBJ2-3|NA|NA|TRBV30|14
TGTGCCTGGAGTAAGGTAGAAGAGTTGGATACGCAGTATTTT
CAWSKVEELDTQYF
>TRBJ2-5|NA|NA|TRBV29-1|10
TGCAGCGTTGAAAGGGGGACCCAGTACTTC
CSVERGTQYF
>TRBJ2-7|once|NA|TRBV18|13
TGTGCCAGCTCACCAAGGCGAACCTACGAGCAGTACTTC
CASSPRRTYEQYF
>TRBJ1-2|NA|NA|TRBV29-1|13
TGCAGCGTTGTTGGACGTACGGGCTATGGCTACACCTTC
CSVVGRTGYGYTF
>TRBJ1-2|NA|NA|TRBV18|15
TGTGCCAGCTCATCAAACCTTAATGTTAACTATGGCTACACCTTC
CASSSNLNVNYGYTF
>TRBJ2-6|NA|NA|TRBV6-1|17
TGTGCCAGCACCCCTTTGCCGGGAATAACTGGGGCCAACGTCCTGACTTTC
CASTPLPGITGANVLTF
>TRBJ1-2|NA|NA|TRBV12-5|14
TGTGCTAGTGCCAAGGGGCCGGGGAGCTATGGCTACACCTTC
CASAKGPGSYGYTF
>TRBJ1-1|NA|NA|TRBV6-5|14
TGTGCCAGCCGGTTTTGGTTGGGGGATACTGAAGCTTTCTTT
CASRFWLGDTEAFF
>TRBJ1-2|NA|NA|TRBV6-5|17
TGTGCCAGCAGTTACTCGTCGGGGCGGCGCCCGGGCTATGGCTACACCTTC
CASSYSSGRRPGYGYTF
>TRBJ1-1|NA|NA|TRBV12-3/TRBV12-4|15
TGTGCCAGCAGTCCAATTTCCGGACGGTACACTGAAGCTTTCTTT
CASSPISGRYTEAFF
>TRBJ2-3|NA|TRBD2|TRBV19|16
TGTGCCAGTAGTGATAGCGGGAGATTGGGGACAGATACGCAGTATTTT
CASSDSGRLGTDTQYF
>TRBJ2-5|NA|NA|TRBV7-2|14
TGTGCCAGCAGCTTTCTTGCCTTCGGAGAGACCCAGTACTTC
CASSFLAFGETQYF
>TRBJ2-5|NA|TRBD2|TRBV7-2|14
TGTGCCAGCACCAGCGGGGGGGGGAAAGAGACCCAGTACTTC
CASTSGGGKETQYF
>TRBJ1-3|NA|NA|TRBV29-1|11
TGCAGCGTTGAGGGTGGAAACACCATATATTTT
CSVEGGNTIYF
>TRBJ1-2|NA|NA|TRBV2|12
TGTGCCAGCAGGACATCCGCGGGAGGCTACACCTTC
CASRTSAGGYTF
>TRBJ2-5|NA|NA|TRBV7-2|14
TGTGCCAGCAGCCTCGCACCGGGACAAGAGACCCAGTACTTC
CASSLAPGQETQYF
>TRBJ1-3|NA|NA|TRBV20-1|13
TGCAGTGCTCGGGCTAACTCTGGAAACACCATATATTTT
CSARANSGNTIYF
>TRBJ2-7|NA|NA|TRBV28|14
TGTGCCAGCAGTTTTCAGGGAAACTCCTACGAGCAGTACTTC
CASSFQGNSYEQYF
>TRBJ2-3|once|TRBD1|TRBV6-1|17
TGTGCCAGCAGTCCCCGCAAGGGACAGGAGGGAGCAGATACGCAGTATTTT
CASSPRKGQEGADTQYF
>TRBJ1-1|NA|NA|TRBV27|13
TGTGCCAGCCGTAGTGGCACCGGGCTTGAAGCTTTCTTT
CASRSGTGLEAFF
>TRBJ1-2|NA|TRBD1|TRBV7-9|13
TGTGCCAGCAGCCCACAGGGGTCGGATGGCTACACCTTC
CASSPQGSDGYTF
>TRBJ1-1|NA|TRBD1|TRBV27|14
TGTGCCAGCAGAGGGACAGGGGCCAACACTGAAGCTTTCTTT
CASRGTGANTEAFF
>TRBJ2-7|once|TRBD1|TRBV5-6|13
TGTGCCAGCAGCCACCGGGACAGAATTAGGGAGTACTTC
CASSHRDRIREYF
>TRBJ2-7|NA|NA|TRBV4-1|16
TGCGCCAGCAGCCATTCCCTTGGACAGAACTCCTACGAGCAGTACTTC
CASSHSLGQNSYEQYF
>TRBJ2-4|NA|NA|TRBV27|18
TGTGCCAGCAGTGCGAGAGCTTGGGATTCTCTAGCCAAAAACATTCAGTACTTC
CASSARAWDSLAKNIQYF